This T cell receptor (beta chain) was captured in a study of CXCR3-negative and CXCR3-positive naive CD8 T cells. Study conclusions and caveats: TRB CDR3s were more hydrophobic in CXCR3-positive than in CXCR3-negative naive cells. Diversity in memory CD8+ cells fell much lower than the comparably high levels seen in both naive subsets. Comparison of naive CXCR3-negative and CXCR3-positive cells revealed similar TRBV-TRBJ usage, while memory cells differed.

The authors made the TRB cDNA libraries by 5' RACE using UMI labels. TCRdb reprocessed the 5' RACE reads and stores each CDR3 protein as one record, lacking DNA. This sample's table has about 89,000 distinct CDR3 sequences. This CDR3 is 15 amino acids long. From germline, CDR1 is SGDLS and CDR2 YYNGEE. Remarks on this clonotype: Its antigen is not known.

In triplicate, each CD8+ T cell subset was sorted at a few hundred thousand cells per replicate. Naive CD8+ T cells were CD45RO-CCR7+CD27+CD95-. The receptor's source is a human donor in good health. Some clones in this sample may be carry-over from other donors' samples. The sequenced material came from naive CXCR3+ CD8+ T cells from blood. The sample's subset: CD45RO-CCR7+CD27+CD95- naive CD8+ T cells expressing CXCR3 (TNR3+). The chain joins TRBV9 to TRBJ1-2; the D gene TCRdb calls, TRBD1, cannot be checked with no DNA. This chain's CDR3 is CASSVGAGSHYGYTF. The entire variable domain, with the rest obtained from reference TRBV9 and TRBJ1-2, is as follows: DSGVTQTPKHLITATGQRVTLRCSPRSGDLSVYWYQQSLDQGLQFLIQYYNGEERAKGNILERFSAQQFPDLHSELNLSSLELGDSALYFCASSVGAGSHYGYTFGSGTRLTVV.